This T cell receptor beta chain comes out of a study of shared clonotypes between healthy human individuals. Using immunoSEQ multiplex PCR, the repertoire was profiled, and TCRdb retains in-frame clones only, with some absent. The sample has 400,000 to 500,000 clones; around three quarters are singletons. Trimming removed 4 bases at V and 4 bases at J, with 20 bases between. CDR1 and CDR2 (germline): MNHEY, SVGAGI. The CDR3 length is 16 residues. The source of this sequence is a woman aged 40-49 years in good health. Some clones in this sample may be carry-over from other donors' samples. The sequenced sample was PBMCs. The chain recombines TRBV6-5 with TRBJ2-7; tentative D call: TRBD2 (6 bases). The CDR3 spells CASSFRGGVAVYEQYF. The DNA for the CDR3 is TGTGCCAGCAGTTTCCGTGGAGGGGTGGCCGTTTACGAGCAGTACTTC.